This T cell receptor (beta chain) was sequenced in a study of early stage breast cancer tumors. The table came from immunoSEQ multiplex PCR; TCRdb's copy has only in-frame clones and leaves some out. This table has about 9,100 clones, 60% to 75% appearing once. Germline assignment: CDR1 SGHVS and CDR2 FNYEAQ. This CDR3 spans 11 amino acids. V lost 3 bases and J 3 bases, leaving 3 bases between the germline ends. The gene calls are TRBV7-6 and TRBJ2-7; no clear D. The sequencing sample was made of breast tumor tissue. This clonotype was sampled from a person in their sixties with breast cancer. The CDR3: CASSFYYEQYF. In nucleotides, the CDR3 is TGTGCCAGCAGCTTCTACTACGAGCAGTACTTC.